This paragraph covers one T cell receptor (beta chain) sequence. Its antigen is unknown. The PCR used 60 Vbeta and 13 Jbeta primers. Repertoires were generated with immunoSEQ multiplex PCR, while TCRdb's copy carries only in-frame clones and drops some. The table records around 150,000 clones, 60% to 80% of them present only once. This entry comes from a study of cytomegalovirus exposure and HLA in healthy donors. Study-level results: TRBV6-2, TRBV6-3 and other indistinguishable V segments were excluded. V- and J-gene trimming of TCR beta was linked (in a later analysis) to a missense DCLRE1C variant. CMV serostatus stood as the only immune exposure information on hand.

Germline lookup yields CDR1 SGDLS and CDR2 YYNGEE. The ends lost 4 bases at V and 10 bases at J; junction bases unmatched: 6. CDR3 length equals 13 residues. The chain combines TRBV9 with TRBJ2-1; 9 bases are a match to TRBD2. Source material: PBMCs. The clonotype comes from a male donor in good health and CMV-seronegative. The DNA of the CDR3 is TGTGCCAGCAGCATCGTAACTAGCGGGGAGCAGTTCTTC. Residues: CASSIVTSGEQFF.